The next 13 T cell receptor beta chains were all read from a single sample in a study of blood T cell repertoires in COVID-19. TCRdb's table, derived via immunoSEQ multiplex PCR, lists solely in-frame clones and lacks some. The table includes 95,000 to 100,000 clones, under 90% detected once. Sequencing was done on a sample of peripheral blood. These receptors came from a human donor in a cohort sampled during active COVID-19.

This chain connects TRBV27 to TRBJ1-5; possibly TRBD1 for D (6 bases). V shed 0 bases and J shed 6 bases, with 12 bases lying between them. This CDR3 is 15 amino acids long. Per the germline V gene, CDR1 is MNHEY and CDR2 is SMNVEV (reference sequence). The CDR3 DNA is TGTGCCAGCAGTTTATCGTGGCAGGGGAGTCAGCCCCAGCATTTT. It translates to CASSLSWQGSQPQHF.

The genes are TRBV19 and TRBJ2-2; tentatively, D is TRBD2 (6 bases). The V gene lost 6 bases and the J gene lost 4 bases, with 9 bases spanning the gap. The CDR3 runs 13 residues. Looked up from germline, CDR1 is LNHDA and CDR2 is SQIVND (reference sequence). The CDR3 region is CASSGRGTGELFF. The CDR3 nucleotides read TGTGCCAGTAGCGGGAGAGGCACCGGGGAGCTGTTTTTT.

This rearrangement joins TRBV7-3 to TRBJ2-1, with a weak D call TRBD1 (6 bases). The V and J ends lost 5 bases and 0 bases respectively, with 14 bases between them. The germline CDR1 and CDR2 sequences are SGHTA and FQGTGA. This CDR3 has 16 amino acids. The DNA of the CDR3 is TGTGCCAGCAGCACGAGAACAGGGAGCTCCTACAATGAGCAGTTCTTC. Its protein is CASSTRTGSSYNEQFF.

V and J are TRBV6-2 or TRBV6-3 and TRBJ1-2; D is perhaps TRBD1 (5 bases). The CDR3 has 14 amino acids. Trimming removed 5 bases at V and 6 bases at J, with 16 bases between. Germline V gene data show CDR1 as MNHEY and CDR2 as SVGEGT. CDR3 loop: CASSRYPGDHGYTF. The CDR3 bases are TGTGCCAGCAGTAGATACCCGGGGGATCATGGCTACACCTTC.

The gene calls are TRBV5-1 and TRBJ2-1; tentative D call: TRBD1 (6 bases). CDR1 SGHRS and CDR2 YFSETQ come from the germline V gene. This CDR3 region has 15 residues. V lost 0 bases to trimming and J lost 4 bases, with 11 bases between them. The CDR3: CASSLVRTAYNEQFF. Here the CDR3 DNA reads TGCGCCAGCAGCTTGGTCCGGACAGCTTACAATGAGCAGTTCTTC.

The genes are TRBV7-6 and TRBJ2-2, with 7 bases that match TRBD1. Germline V lookup: CDR1 SGHVS, CDR2 FNYEAQ. Trimming removed 4 bases from V and 0 bases from J; junction bases left unmatched: 2. This CDR3 region has 15 residues. The CDR3 protein is CASSSRGPNTGELFF. Here the CDR3 DNA reads TGTGCCAGCAGCTCAAGGGGGCCGAACACCGGGGAGCTGTTTTTT.

The J gene is TRBJ2-1, the V gene TRBV18; a possible D gene is TRBD1 (7 bases). CDR1 is KGHSH, CDR2 LQKENI, per germline. The CDR3 has 14 amino acids. Trimming removed 6 bases from V and 3 bases from J, with 12 bases in between. In DNA form, the CDR3 reads TGTGCCAGCTCCCGCGGGACAGACTACAATGAGCAGTTCTTC. This sequence encodes CASSRGTDYNEQFF. The variable domain in full, completed from reference TRBV18 and TRBJ2-1, reads NAGVMQNPRHLVRRRGQEARLRCSPMKGHSHVYWYRQLPEEGLKFMVYLQKENIIDESGMPKERFSAEFPKEGPSILRIQQVVRGDSAAYFCASSRGTDYNEQFFGPGTRLTVL.

The V call is TRBV25-1, the J call TRBJ2-3; possibly TRBD1 for D (5 bases). The CDR3 has 15 amino acids. The germline V gene has CDR1 MGHDK and CDR2 SYGVNS. The ends were cut back, 1 base at V and 0 bases at J, with 8 bases in the middle. The CDR3, as DNA: TGTGCCAGCAGTGAATCCAGGGCTAGCACAGATACGCAGTATTTT. This encodes CASSESRASTDTQYF.

This chain links TRBV2 with TRBJ2-5, with D tentatively TRBD2 (5 bases). Germline lookup yields CDR1 SNHLY and CDR2 FYNNEI. Deletions cut 4 bases from V and 2 bases from J, with 17 bases between. The CDR3 totals 16 residues. CDR3 in amino acids: CASSAWELQVQETQYF. The CDR3 DNA sequence: TGTGCCAGCAGTGCCTGGGAGCTACAAGTTCAAGAGACCCAGTACTTC.

This sequence joins TRBV10-3 and TRBJ1-2; 12 bases map to TRBD1. V dropped 4 bases and J dropped 6; count of bases not matched to a gene: 3. The CDR3 sequence is 14 residues long. Germline lookup yields CDR1 ENHRY and CDR2 SYGVKD. The CDR3 spells CAISGDRGQDGYTF. The CDR3 region has the DNA TGTGCCATCAGTGGGGACAGGGGGCAAGATGGCTACACCTTC.

The chain employs TRBV3-1 (or the pseudogene TRBV3-2) and TRBJ2-7; perhaps TRBD2 as D (7 bases). CDR3 length: 14 amino acids. Germline-derived CDR1 and CDR2 are LGHDT and YNNKEL (reference sequence). Between the trimmed V and J ends, which lost 7 bases and 9 bases, there was a span of 22 bases. For the CDR3, the DNA is TGTGCCAGCACCCCGAGGGCGGGGGCTCAGGGGCAGTACTTC. It specifies CASTPRAGAQGQYF.

The V gene is TRBV24-1, the J gene TRBJ2-7, with 11 bases matching TRBD2. Germline values: CDR1 KGHDR, CDR2 SFDVKD. J gave up 0 bases and V 5 bases, and 2 bases lay outside the gene matches. The CDR3 totals 15 residues. CDR3 sequence: CATSGLAGSSYEQYF. Written as DNA, the CDR3 is TGTGCCACCAGTGGACTAGCGGGGAGCTCCTACGAGCAGTACTTC.

The V call is TRBV19, the J call TRBJ1-5; TRBD1 might be the D (5 bases). The V end was cut by 2 bases, the J end by 6 bases, with 8 bases between. The CDR3 loop spans 13 amino acids. CDR1 is LNHDA and CDR2 is SQIVND in the germline V gene (reference sequence). In DNA form, the CDR3 reads TGTGCCAGTAGTATATATCAGGGTCAGCCCCAGCATTTT. Encoded protein: CASSIYQGQPQHF.